This entry is about one TCR beta chain. It has no known antigen specificity. No base quality values were provided; no much bigger clone lies one nucleotide off. TCRbeta repertoires were sequenced from genomic DNA with the immunoSEQ hsTCRB assay version 4 in survey mode. For TCRbeta sequencing, genomic DNA was diluted to about 10 ng/uL, with up to 1 ug used per sample. Per the authors' processing: TCRbeta data analysis was done in ImmunoSeq Analyzer 3.0, and diversity was calculated on productive nucleotide rearrangements. The improved Chao index was used to estimate lower-bound TCR diversity, and the Gini coefficient was used to estimate clonality using the Immunarch R package. When different nucleotide rearrangements encoded the same CDR3beta amino acid sequence, each rearrangement was treated as a distinct clonotype. Differential abundance analysis found TCRbeta sequences that were significantly enriched in antigen-responding cells compared with anti-CD3/anti-CD28-activated cells. GLIPH2 grouped TCRs by predicted peptide-MHC specificity, both within each participant and across combined participant data sets. In its TCRdb copy, this immuneACCESS table keeps in-frame sequences only and misses some clones. Where compared with another copy, unresolved V genes explain less than half of these, and the others have no known cause. The V and J calls and clone size were taken over from that table, and D and trimming were inferred from the DNA. Within this sample are over 35,000 clones, with 89% of them counted one time only. Clones ranked in the top ten supply just over 1% of the sample.

Taken with the paper, the label for treatment or condition translates to: suppressive antiretroviral therapy. Cells were stimulated with anti-CD3/anti-CD28 magnetic beads as a nonspecific positive control representing the CD4+ T cell repertoire. CD4+ T cells that responded were sorted based on upregulation of both CD40 ligand and CD69. HIV-1-infected adults in whom suppressive ART had been started during chronic infection were enrolled as participants. For at least 4 years, participants had undetectable plasma HIV-1 RNA, below 50 copies/mL. To be included, a participant needed positive CMV serology and a CD4+ T cell count above 400 cells/uL. Before stimulation, PBMCs were isolated using density centrifugation and then depleted of CD8+ T cells. CD8-depleted PBMCs were stimulated for about 19 hours with anti-CD28/CD49d costimulation, CD40-blocking antibody and enfuvirtide to prevent new infections. Sorting was done on either a Beckman Coulter MoFlo Legacy or an XDP sorter, and propidium iodide was used to exclude dead cells. The QIAamp DNA Mini Kit was used for genomic DNA extraction from samples above one million cells, and the Quick-DNA Microprep Kit was used otherwise.

Trimming at the junction amounts to 6 bases on V and 0 bases on J, and the germline ends lie 8 bases apart. Reading the germline V gene (reference sequence) gives CDR1 LNHDA and CDR2 SQIVND. Its CDR3 holds 13 amino acids, cysteine through phenylalanine. The sequence is cut down to CDR3 DNA, 39 bases in frame from base 1. The sample belongs to a study of persistence of HIV-infected CD4 T cells (dated by TCRdb to 2019 to 2021). Regarding the study in general: Participants had been on suppressive ART for a median of about eight years. Peripheral blood samples of up to roughly 200 mL were taken at multiple time points, with the exception of a couple of participants who underwent leukapheresis at a single time point. Anti-CD3/anti-CD28 stimulation activated a higher proportion of cells, with a lower memory fraction, than antigen stimulation. CMV- and HIV-1 Gag-responding CD4+ T cells were isolated from ART-treated individuals so that antigen-driven clonal expansion of HIV-1-infected cells could be examined. TCRbeta sequencing assessed the clonality of all cells in each sorted population, while proviral sequencing assessed the clonality of infected cells. For the TCR cluster analysis across participants, 8 or 9 participants were included for CMV and about seven participants for Gag. Overall results and qualifications from the work: Only a small number of individuals took part in the study, and only a limited range of antigens was tested. Enrichment of degenerate expanded CDR3beta sequences was found in antigen-responding cells, suggesting convergent selection of CD4+ responses to CMV and Gag. TCRbeta richness in CMV- and Gag-responding cells was significantly lower than in anti-CD3/anti-CD28-responding cells; CMV-responding cells had higher oligoclonality than CD3/CD28-stimulated and Gag-responding cells. Because the TCR analyses were done in bulk, restricting them to just the rare CMV-responding cells that actually carried HIV-1 proviruses was not possible. A correlation was observed between TCR oligoclonality and proviral oligoclonality within the same sorted populations.

The rearrangement joined TRBV19 to TRBJ1-1; too little of a D gene remains to name it. Sequenced here: CD4+ T cells sorted from PBMCs after approximately 19-hour stimulation, sampled from a patient who received antiretroviral therapy. The label giving this sample's cell subset or site can be read as: CD40L+CD69+ CD4 T cells responding to anti-CD3/anti-CD28 beads, representing the overall repertoire. This TCR was recovered from an adult man with HIV who was CMV-seropositive. The CDR3 reads CASSTPLNTEAFF. The DNA is TGTGCCAGTAGCACCCCCTTGAACACTGAAGCTTTCTTT.